Shown below are 14 T cell receptor beta chains from a single sample sequenced in a study of T-cell reconstitution after alpha-beta-depleted transplantation in children (dated by TCRdb to the mid-2010s). The sample's treatment or condition label, decoded: allogeneic hematopoietic cell transplantation with graft depleted of TCRalphabeta T cells and CD19 B cells. Receptors were amplified or captured by PCR. Sequenced on an Illumina HiSeq 2500. Molecular barcoding was employed in the preparation of TCR libraries, with unique molecular identifiers being used to normalize TCRbeta repertoire quantification. TCRdb reprocessed the public reads (quality trimming at Q25 with fastp, clone calling with MiXCR) and kept in-frame beta chains. Each CDR3 protein appears once, grouped with its most common genes and DNA. In all, the sample holds around 500,000 distinct CDR3 sequences, and more than 20% of those were seen once. 14% of the sample comes from the top ten.

The sample was PBMCs, mostly from graft donor cells, taken 360 days after TCRalphabeta/CD19-depleted stem cell transplant. These receptors originate from a boy younger than two who had a stem cell transplant for acute myeloid leukemia, so the T cells may come from the graft donor.

The chain links TRBV9 to TRBJ2-3; no definite D call. Trimming stripped 4 bases from V and 1 base from J, with 10 bases between. Germline V lookup: CDR1 SGDLS, CDR2 YYNGEE. The CDR3 is 14 residues long. CDR3 nucleotides: TGTGCCAGCAGCTTCTATCCAGGCACAGATACGCAGTATTTT. Translating gives CASSFYPGTDTQYF. Supplemented by reference TRBV9 and TRBJ2-3, the full variable domain reads DSGVTQTPKHLITATGQRVTLRCSPRSGDLSVYWYQQSLDQGLQFLIQYYNGEERAKGNILERFSAQQFPDLHSELNLSSLELGDSALYFCASSFYPGTDTQYFGPGTRLTVL.

This clonotype was detected ten times or more. The V and J genes are TRBV12-3 or TRBV12-4 and TRBJ2-3; the D call may be TRBD1 or TRBD2 (6 bases each). CDR3 length equals 17 residues. Trimming removed 5 bases from V and 2 bases from J, with 20 bases in between. The CDR3 sequence: CASSPRRGVVATDTQYF. The CDR3 DNA reads TGTGCCAGCAGTCCTAGAAGGGGGGTAGTAGCCACAGATACGCAGTATTTT.

In this sample, this clonotype turned up a few times. CDR3 protein: CASSSSGRDTEAFF. The CDR3 region has the DNA TGTGCCAGCAGCTCCAGCGGTAGGGACACTGAAGCTTTCTTT. The genes are TRBV7-2 and TRBJ1-1, with D unclear. Trimming took 4 bases from V and 3 from J, leaving 12 bases between them. CDR3 size: 14 residues. Germline V gene sequence: CDR1 SGHTA, CDR2 FQGNSA.

This clonotype has only a few counts. The chain recombines TRBV6-5 with TRBJ2-4; 10 bases match TRBD1. J lost 6 bases, V lost 2 bases, and 7 bases had no gene match. The CDR3 has 16 residues. Per germline, CDR1 MNHEY and CDR2 SVGAGI. CDR3 region: CASSYNWDRGGNIQYF. Written as DNA, the CDR3 is TGTGCCAGCAGTTACAACTGGGACAGGGGCGGAAACATTCAGTACTTC.

This chain uses TRBV27 with TRBJ2-1, with D maybe TRBD2 (5 bases). Germline lookup yields CDR1 MNHEY and CDR2 SMNVEV (reference sequence). This CDR3 has 16 amino acids. The V gene lost 0 bases and the J gene lost 2 bases, with 11 bases spanning the gap. The chain's CDR3 is CASSLSEVAAYNEQFF. CDR3 nucleotide sequence: TGTGCCAGCAGTTTATCGGAGGTAGCTGCCTACAATGAGCAGTTCTTC.

The rearrangement joins TRBV12-3 or TRBV12-4 to TRBJ2-5, with TRBD2 as a possible D gene (6 bases). The CDR3 has 15 residues. Between the trimmed V and J ends, which lost 2 bases and 5 bases, there was a span of 15 bases. DNA for the CDR3: TGTGCCAGCAGTTTAATTTTAGCGGCCCAGGAGACCCAGTACTTC. It encodes CASSLILAAQETQYF.

Many counts were recorded for this clonotype. The V call is TRBV4-2, the J call TRBJ1-2; D perhaps matches TRBD1 (5 bases). This CDR3 has 14 residues. V lost 3 bases to trimming and J lost 5 bases, with 13 bases between them. Germline values: CDR1 LGHNA, CDR2 YNFKEQ. For the CDR3, the DNA is TGTGCCAGCAGCCACGAGGGGAGTCTATATGGCTACACCTTC. It translates to CASSHEGSLYGYTF.

The V and J genes are TRBV20-1 and TRBJ2-7; a weak D match, TRBD2 (6 bases). This CDR3 contains 11 residues. Trimming removed 3 bases at V and 3 bases at J, with 6 bases between. Germline assignment: CDR1 DFQATT and CDR2 SNEGSKA (reference sequence). The CDR3 sequence: CSASGGYEQYF. For the CDR3, the DNA is TGCAGTGCTAGCGGGGGCTACGAGCAGTACTTC.

This sequence joins TRBV24-1 and TRBJ2-3, with a tentative D call TRBD2 (5 bases). V was cut by 7 bases and J by 0 bases, with 13 bases left in between. CDR3 size: 15 residues. Germline lookup yields CDR1 KGHDR and CDR2 SFDVKD. The CDR3 protein is CATRKGRTSTDTQYF. CDR3 coding DNA: TGTGCCACCAGGAAAGGGAGAACCAGCACAGATACGCAGTATTTT.

V usage is TRBV12-3 or TRBV12-4 and J usage is TRBJ2-5, with TRBD1 as a possible D gene (6 bases). This CDR3 comprises 14 residues. The V gene lost 5 bases and the J gene lost 5 bases, with 15 bases spanning the gap. Here the CDR3 DNA reads TGTGCCAGCAGTAGTTCTTGGGGGCTGGAGACCCAGTACTTC. This sequence encodes CASSSSWGLETQYF.

The chain uses TRBV12-3 or TRBV12-4 and TRBJ2-1, with 9 nucleotides matching TRBD1. This CDR3 is 14 amino acids long. The ends lost 3 bases at V and 8 bases at J; junction bases unmatched: 5. The CDR3 spells CASSFGQGSDEQFF. DNA of the CDR3: TGTGCCAGCAGTTTTGGACAGGGGAGCGATGAGCAGTTCTTC.

The chain joins TRBV27 to TRBJ2-2; D perhaps matches TRBD1 (5 bases). The germline V and J ends were trimmed by 7 bases and 1 base, with 16 bases remaining between them. This CDR3 has 16 amino acids. Germline V gene sequence: CDR1 MNHEY, CDR2 SMNVEV (reference sequence). CDR3 protein: CASKSGSELNTGELFF. CDR3 sequence (DNA): TGTGCCAGCAAATCAGGGTCGGAATTGAACACCGGGGAGCTGTTTTTT.

This clonotype was found many times. This sequence joins TRBV5-1 and TRBJ2-5; D perhaps matches TRBD2 (5 bases). The CDR3 consists of 15 residues. V shed 0 bases and J shed 2 bases, with 11 bases lying between them. Germline CDR1 and CDR2: SGHRS and YFSETQ. CDR3 bases: TGCGCCAGCAGCTTGGGGGTCCGGGGTCAAGAGACCCAGTACTTC. It specifies CASSLGVRGQETQYF.

The genes are TRBV4-3 and TRBJ1-2; the match to TRBD1 covers 8 bases. The CDR3 contains 16 residues. The germline gives CDR1 LGHNA, CDR2 YSLEER. Germline trimming cut 0 bases from V and 4 bases from J; bases unmatched to any gene: 7. Here the CDR3 DNA reads TGCGCCAGCAGCCAAGATGGACACAGGGGGAGCTATGGCTACACCTTC. Its protein is CASSQDGHRGSYGYTF.